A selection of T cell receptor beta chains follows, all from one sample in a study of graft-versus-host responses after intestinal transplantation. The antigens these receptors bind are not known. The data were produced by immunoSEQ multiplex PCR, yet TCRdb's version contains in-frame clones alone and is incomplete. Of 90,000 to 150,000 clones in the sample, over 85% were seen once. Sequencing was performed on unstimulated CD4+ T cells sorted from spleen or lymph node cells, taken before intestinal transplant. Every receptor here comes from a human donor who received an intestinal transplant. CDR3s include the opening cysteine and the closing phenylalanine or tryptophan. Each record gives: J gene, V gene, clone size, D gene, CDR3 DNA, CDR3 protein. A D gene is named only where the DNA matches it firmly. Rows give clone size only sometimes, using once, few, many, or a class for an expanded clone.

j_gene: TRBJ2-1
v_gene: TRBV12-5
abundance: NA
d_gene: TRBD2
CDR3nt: TGTGCTAGTGGTTCGGGACTAGCGGGAGTTACTGAGCAGTTCTTC
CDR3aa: CASGSGLAGVTEQFF

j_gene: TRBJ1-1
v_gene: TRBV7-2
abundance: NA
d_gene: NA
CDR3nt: TGTGCCAGCAACCGCCTGCGGGACACTGAAGCTTTCTTT
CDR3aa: CASNRLRDTEAFF

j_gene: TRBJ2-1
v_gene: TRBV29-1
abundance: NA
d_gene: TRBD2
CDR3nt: TGCAGCGTCATACAGCCGGGACTAGCGGGACTCTCCTACAATGAGCAGTTCTTC
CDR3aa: CSVIQPGLAGLSYNEQFF

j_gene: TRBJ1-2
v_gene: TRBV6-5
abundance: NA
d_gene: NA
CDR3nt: TGTGCCAGCCGGTCCCGGGACTCAGCTAACTATGGCTACACCTTC
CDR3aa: CASRSRDSANYGYTF

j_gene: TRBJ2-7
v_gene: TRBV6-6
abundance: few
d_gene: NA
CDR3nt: TGTGCCAGCCGGGACAATCCTTCCTACGAGCAGTACTTC
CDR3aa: CASRDNPSYEQYF

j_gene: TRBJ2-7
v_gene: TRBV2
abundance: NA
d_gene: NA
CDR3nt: TGTGCCAGCAGTGGTACTCACTACGAGCAGTACTTC
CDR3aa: CASSGTHYEQYF

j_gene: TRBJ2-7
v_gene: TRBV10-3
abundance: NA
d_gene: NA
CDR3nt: TGTGCCATCAGTGATTGGGACTTACGATCCTACGAGCAGTACTTC
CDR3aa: CAISDWDLRSYEQYF

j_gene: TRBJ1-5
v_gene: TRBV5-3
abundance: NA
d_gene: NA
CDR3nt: TGTGCCAGAAGGCGGGAGGGAGGCAATCAGCCCCAGCATTTT
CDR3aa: CARRREGGNQPQHF

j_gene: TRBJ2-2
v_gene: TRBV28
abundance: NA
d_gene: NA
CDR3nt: TGTGCCACCCCCCGGGGTAGTACGGGGACGGGGCCCTCCGGGGAGCTGTTTTTT
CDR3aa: CATPRGSTGTGPSGELFF

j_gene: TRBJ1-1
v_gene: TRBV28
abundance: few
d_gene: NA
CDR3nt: TGTGCCAGCAGTTTATGGGTCCCCCCCCCTGAAGCTTTCTTT
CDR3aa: CASSLWVPPPEAFF

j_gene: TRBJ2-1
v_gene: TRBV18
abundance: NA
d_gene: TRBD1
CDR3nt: TGTGCCAGCTCACCGAAAGGACAGGGTAATGAGCAGTTCTTC
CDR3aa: CASSPKGQGNEQFF

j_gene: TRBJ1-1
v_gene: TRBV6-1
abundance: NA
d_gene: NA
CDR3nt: TGTGCCAGCAGTGAAGCGGGGATGAACACTGAAGCTTTCTTT
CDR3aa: CASSEAGMNTEAFF

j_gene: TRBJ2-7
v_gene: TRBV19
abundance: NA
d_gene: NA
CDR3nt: TGTGCCAGTAGACAAACCGCAACCCTCTCCTACGAGCAGTACTTC
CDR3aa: CASRQTATLSYEQYF

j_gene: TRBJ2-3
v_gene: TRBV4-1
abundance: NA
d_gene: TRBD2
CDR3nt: TGCGCCAGCAGCCCTACGGGACTAGCGGGAGCTCCAAGCACAGATACGCAGTATTTT
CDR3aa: CASSPTGLAGAPSTDTQYF

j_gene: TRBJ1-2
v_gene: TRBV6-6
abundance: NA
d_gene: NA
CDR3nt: TGTGCCAGCAGTTTCCTCAGTGCTAACTATGGCTACACCTTC
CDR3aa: CASSFLSANYGYTF

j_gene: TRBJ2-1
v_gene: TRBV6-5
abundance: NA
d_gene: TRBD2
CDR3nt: TGTGCCAGCAGTTGGAGCGGGAGGGATAATGAGCAGTTCTTC
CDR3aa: CASSWSGRDNEQFF

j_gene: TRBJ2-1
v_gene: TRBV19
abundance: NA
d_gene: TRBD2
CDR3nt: TGTGCCAGTAGTAGAGGGTCGGGACTAGCGGTTACCTACAATGAGCAGTTCTTC
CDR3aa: CASSRGSGLAVTYNEQFF

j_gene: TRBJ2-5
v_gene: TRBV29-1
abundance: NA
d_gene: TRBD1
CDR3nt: TGCAGCGTTGACGGGACAGATCCTCAGGAGACCCAGTACTTC
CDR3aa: CSVDGTDPQETQYF

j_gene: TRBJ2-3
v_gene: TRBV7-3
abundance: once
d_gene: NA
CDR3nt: TGTGCCAGCAGCTCTTCAGGGACAGATACGCAGTATTTT
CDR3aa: CASSSSGTDTQYF

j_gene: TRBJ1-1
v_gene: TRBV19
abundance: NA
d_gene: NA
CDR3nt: TGTGCCAGTAGTATAGGGCGGGCCACTGAAGCTTTCTTT
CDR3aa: CASSIGRATEAFF

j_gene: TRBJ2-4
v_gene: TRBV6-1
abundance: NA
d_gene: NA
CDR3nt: TGTGCCAGCAGTGAAGCGTACCTACTAGCCAAAAACATTCAGTACTTC
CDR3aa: CASSEAYLLAKNIQYF

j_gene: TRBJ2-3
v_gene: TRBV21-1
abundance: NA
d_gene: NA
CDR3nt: TGTGCCAGCAAAAGGGGGGGACAGGGCGTGGGTACGCAGTATTTT
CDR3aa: CASKRGGQGVGTQYF

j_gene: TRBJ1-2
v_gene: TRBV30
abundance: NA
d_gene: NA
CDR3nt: TGTGCCTGGAGCGTAGGTCCGGGGGGGAACTATGGCTACACCTTC
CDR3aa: CAWSVGPGGNYGYTF

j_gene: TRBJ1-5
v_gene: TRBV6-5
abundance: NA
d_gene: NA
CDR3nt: TGTGCCAGCAGTTACTCAGGAGACTATAGCAATCAGCCCCAGCATTTT
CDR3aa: CASSYSGDYSNQPQHF

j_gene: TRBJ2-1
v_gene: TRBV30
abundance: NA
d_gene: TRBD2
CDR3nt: TGTGCCTGGACCTCTCTAGCGGGAGTTTATAATGAGCAGTTCTTC
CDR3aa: CAWTSLAGVYNEQFF

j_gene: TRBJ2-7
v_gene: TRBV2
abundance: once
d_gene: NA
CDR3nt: TGTGCCAGCAGTGAAGCTCGACCCGCCTTGATGTACGAGCAGTACTTC
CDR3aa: CASSEARPALMYEQYF

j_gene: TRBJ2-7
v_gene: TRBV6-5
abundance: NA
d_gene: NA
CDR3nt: TGTGCCAGCAGTTACGCCAGGTACGGGGGAGAGCAGTACTTC
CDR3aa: CASSYARYGGEQYF

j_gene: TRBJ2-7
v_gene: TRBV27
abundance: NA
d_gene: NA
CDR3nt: TGTGCCAGCAGTACCGGGGCCACCTACGAGCAGTACTTC
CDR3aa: CASSTGATYEQYF

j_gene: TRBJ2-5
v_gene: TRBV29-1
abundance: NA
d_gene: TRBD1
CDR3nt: TGCAGCGACGACAGGGGGCTTGGGACCCAGTACTTC
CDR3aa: CSDDRGLGTQYF

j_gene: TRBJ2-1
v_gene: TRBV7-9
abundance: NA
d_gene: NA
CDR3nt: TGTGCCAGCAGCTTAGTGGGAGGCGAGCAGTTCTTC
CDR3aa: CASSLVGGEQFF

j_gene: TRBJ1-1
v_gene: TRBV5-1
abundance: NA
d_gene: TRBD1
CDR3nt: TGCGCCAGCAGCTGGAACCCGACAGGGGATGGCACTGAAGCTTTCTTT
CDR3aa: CASSWNPTGDGTEAFF

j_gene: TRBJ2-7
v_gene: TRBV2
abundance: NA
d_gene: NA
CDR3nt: TGTGCCAGCAGCAACCAGCGACCGCCCTACGAGCAGTACTTC
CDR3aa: CASSNQRPPYEQYF

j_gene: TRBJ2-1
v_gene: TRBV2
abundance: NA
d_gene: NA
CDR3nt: TGTGCCAGCAATCGCAGAGACAATGAGCAGTTCTTC
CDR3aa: CASNRRDNEQFF

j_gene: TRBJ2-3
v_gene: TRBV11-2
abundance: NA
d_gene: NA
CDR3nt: TGTGCCAGCAGCTTAGACGGGCCCGCCCGGAGCACAGATACGCAGTATTTT
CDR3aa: CASSLDGPARSTDTQYF

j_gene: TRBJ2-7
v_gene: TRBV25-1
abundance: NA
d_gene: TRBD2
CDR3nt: TGTGCCAGCAGTCCTCGGACTAGCGGATCCGTTTTATACTTC
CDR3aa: CASSPRTSGSVLYF

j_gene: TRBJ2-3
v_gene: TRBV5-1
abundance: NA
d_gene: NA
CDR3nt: TGCGCCAGCCCTTACACGCGGGATACGCAGTATTTT
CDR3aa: CASPYTRDTQYF

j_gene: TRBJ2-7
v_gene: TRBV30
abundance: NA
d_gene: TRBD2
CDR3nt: TGTGCCTGGCGATCTAGCGGGGGCTACGAGCAGTACTTC
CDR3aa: CAWRSSGGYEQYF

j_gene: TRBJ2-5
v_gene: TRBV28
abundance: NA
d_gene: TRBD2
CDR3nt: TGTGCCAGCAGCGAGAGGGACTACCTAGAGACCCAGTACTTC
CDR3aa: CASSERDYLETQYF

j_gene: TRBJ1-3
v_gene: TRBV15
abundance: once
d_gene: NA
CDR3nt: TGTGCCACCAGCAGAGACCCGGGCGCTGGAAACACCATATATTTT
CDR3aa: CATSRDPGAGNTIYF

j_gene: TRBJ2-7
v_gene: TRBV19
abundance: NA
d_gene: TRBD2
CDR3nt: TGTGCCAGTGCCCGAACTAGCGGACTACTAATCGGGGGCGAGCAGTACTTC
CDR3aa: CASARTSGLLIGGEQYF

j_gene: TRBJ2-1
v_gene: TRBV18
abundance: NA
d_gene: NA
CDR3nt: TGTGCCAGCTCACCGAGGACGGGAAAGGTAAACAATGAGCAGTTCTTC
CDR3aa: CASSPRTGKVNNEQFF

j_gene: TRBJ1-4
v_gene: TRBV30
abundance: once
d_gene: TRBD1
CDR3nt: TGTGCCTGGACCAGTGAATGGGACAGCGTTGGGGAAAAACTGTTTTTT
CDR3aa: CAWTSEWDSVGEKLFF